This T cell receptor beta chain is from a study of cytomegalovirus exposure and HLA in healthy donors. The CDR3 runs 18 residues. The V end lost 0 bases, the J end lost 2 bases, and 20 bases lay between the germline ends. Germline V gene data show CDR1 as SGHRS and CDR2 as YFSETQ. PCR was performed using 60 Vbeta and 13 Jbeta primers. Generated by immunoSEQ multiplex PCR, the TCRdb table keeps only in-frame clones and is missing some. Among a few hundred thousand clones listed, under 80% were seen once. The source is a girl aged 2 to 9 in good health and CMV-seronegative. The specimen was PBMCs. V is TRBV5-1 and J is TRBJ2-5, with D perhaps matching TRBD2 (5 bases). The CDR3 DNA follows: TGCGCCAGCAGCTTGGCCTGGCGGGCCCTTCTCTTACAAGAGACCCAGTACTTC. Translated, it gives CASSLAWRALLLQETQYF.